This T cell receptor beta chain is drawn from a study of immune evolution from preneoplasia to lung adenocarcinoma. Study-wide points: Clonality was highest in normal lung, lower in later-stage lesions apparently. From normal lung to invasive adenocarcinoma, top clone frequencies appeared to decrease.

Germline V CDR1 and CDR2: SQVTM, ANQGSEA. This CDR3 is built from 14 residues. V lost 5 bases to trimming and J lost 1 base, with 15 bases between them. Assay used: immunoSEQ multiplex PCR; TCRdb lists only in-frame clones, some missing. The profile shows some 5,000 clones, 65% to 85% of them singletons. Patient tissue came from resections in Japan or China, 2014–2017. Two lung cancer pathologists independently confirmed each histologic diagnosis. Concerning this clone: Its antigen is currently unknown.

The chain joins TRBV29-1 to TRBJ2-7, with a weak D call TRBD2 (7 bases). The origin of this receptor is a person between 45 and 75 years old with lung adenocarcinoma. Sequenced: FFPE normal lung tissue adjacent to the tumor. The CDR3 loop is CSVRGGSGSYEQYF. CDR3 bases: TGCAGCGTTAGGGGGGGGTCGGGATCCTACGAGCAGTACTTC.